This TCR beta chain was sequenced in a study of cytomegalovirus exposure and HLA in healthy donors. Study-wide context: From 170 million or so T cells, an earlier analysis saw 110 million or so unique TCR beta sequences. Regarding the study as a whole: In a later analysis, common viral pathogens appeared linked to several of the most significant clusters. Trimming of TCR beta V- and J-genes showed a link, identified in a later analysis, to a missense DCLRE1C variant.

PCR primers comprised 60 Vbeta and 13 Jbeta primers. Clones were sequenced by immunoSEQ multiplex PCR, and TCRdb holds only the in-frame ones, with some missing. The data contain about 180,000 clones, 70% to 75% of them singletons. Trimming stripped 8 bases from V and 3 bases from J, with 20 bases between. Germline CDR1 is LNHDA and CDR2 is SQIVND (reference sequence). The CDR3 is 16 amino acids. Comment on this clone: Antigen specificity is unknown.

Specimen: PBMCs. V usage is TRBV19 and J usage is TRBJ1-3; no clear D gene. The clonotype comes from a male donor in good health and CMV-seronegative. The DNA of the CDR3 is TGTGCCAGTGAGTTCCGGGTCTCAAGACGTGGAAACACCATATATTTT. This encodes CASEFRVSRRGNTIYF. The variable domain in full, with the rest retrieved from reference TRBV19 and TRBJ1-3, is DGGITQSPKYLFRKEGQNVTLSCEQNLNHDAMYWYRQDPGQGLRLIYYSQIVNDFQKGDIAEGYSVSREKKESFPLTVTSAQKNPTAFYLCASEFRVSRRGNTIYFGEGSWLTVV.